This paragraph reports one T cell receptor beta chain. Its antigen remains unidentified. The sample originates from a study of post-analysis software for immune sequencing data. Looked up from germline, CDR1 is MNHNS and CDR2 is SASEGT. CDR3 length equals 16 residues. V lost 2 bases to trimming and J lost 6 bases; unmatched junction nucleotides: 5. Regarding the study as a whole: Five or six TRBV segments, TRBV5-6, TRBV5-1 and TRBV20-1 among them, were found more frequent in patients than controls. People with multiple sclerosis had a significantly lower normalized Chao1 diversity than controls did.

Prepared libraries of TCR beta cDNA carried unique molecular identifiers. Input populations of about 0.85 to 11 million T cells gave rise to roughly 0.5 million cDNA molecules. Using its own MiXCR run on the PCR reads, TCRdb lists one record per CDR3 protein. The top ten clones hold 9% to 13% of a sample with about 500,000 distinct CDR3 sequences, roughly 45% of them seen once. The TCR was taken from a girl between 5 and 17 years old with multiple sclerosis. Sequencing used blood. This chain links TRBV6-1 with TRBJ2-1, with 12 positions matching TRBD1. CDR3 loop: CASSENPGQGANEQFF. For the CDR3, the DNA is TGTGCCAGCAGTGAAAATCCGGGACAGGGGGCCAATGAGCAGTTCTTC.